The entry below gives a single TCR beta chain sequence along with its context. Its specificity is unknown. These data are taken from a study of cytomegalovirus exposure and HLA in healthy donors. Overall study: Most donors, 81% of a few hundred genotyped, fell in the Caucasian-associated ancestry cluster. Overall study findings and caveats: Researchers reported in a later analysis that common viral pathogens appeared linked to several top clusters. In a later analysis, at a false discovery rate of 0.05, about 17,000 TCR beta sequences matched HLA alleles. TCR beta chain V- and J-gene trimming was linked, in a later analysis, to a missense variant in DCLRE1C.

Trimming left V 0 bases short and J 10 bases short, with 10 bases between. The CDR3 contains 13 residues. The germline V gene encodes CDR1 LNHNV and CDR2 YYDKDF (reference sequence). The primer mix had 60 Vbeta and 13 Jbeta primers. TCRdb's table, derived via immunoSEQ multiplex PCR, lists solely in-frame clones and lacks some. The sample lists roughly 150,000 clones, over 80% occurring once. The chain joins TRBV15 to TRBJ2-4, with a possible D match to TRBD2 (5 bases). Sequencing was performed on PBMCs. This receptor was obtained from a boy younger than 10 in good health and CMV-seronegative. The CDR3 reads CATSRDGPGIQYF. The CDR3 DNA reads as TGTGCCACCAGCAGAGACGGGCCGGGGATTCAGTACTTC.